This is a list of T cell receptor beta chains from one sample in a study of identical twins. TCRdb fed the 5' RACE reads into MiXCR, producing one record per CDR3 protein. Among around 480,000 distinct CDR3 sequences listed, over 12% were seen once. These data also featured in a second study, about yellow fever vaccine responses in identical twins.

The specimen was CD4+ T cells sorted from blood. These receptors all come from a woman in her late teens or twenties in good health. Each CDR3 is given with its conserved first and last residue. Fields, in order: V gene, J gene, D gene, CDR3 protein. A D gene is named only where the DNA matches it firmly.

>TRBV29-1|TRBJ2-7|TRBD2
CSARLAGGVEQYF
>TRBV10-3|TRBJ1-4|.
CASRQNEKLFF
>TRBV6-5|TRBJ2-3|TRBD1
CASSSTGGTQYF
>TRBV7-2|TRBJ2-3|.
CASSQAGVTQYF
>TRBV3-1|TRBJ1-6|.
CASSQVKGSPLHF
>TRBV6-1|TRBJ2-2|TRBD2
CASSRTSGRPNTGELFF
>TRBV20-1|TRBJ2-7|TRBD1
CSAGKQGAYYEQYF
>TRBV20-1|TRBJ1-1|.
CSAKYTKGVNTEAFF
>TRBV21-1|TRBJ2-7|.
CASSKLVWAVLTYEQYF
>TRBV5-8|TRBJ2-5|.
CASSLWKGDETQYF
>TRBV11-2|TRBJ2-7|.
CASSLRPDTYEQYF
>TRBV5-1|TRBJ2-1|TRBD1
CASTPGGSGYNEQFF
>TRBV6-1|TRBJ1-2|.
CASTQRVDSGGYTF
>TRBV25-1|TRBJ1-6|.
CASSDAGPFYNSPLHF
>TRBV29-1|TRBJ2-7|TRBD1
CSVRQGTYEQYF
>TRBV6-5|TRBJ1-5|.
CASSYSRDGQPQHF
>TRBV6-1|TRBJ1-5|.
CASRRRVGGLSNQPQHF
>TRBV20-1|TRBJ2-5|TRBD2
CSASIAGGKYQETQYF
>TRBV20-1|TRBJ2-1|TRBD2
CSAGLAGGPRNEQFF
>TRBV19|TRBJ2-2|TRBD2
CASSILAGGSTGELFF
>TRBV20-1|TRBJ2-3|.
CSATRGGPFTDTQYF
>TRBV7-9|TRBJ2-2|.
CASGRRDGELFF